The clone carrying this T cell receptor (beta chain) occurred a few times. The antigen remains undetermined. Unique molecular identifiers were used in preparing the TCRbeta library. MiXCR was run by TCRdb on the PCR reads, yielding one entry per CDR3 protein. The sample lists around 800,000 distinct CDR3 sequences; roughly 15% were seen once. The data stem from a study of T-cell reconstitution after alpha-beta-depleted transplantation in children. V lost 2 bases and J lost 6; bases outside the gene matches: 6. Germline loops: CDR1 MGHRA, CDR2 YSYEKL. CDR3 length equals 14 residues. The study's findings and limits: A year post-transplant, T-cell counts and diversity derived mostly from newly produced T cells.

The receptor's source is a male patient younger than 18 who had a stem cell transplant for acute lymphoblastic leukemia, so the T cells may come from the graft donor. Specimen: PBMCs, mostly from graft donor cells, collected 360 days after TCRalphabeta/CD19-depleted stem cell transplant. The gene calls are TRBV4-1 and TRBJ2-5; 7 nucleotides align to TRBD1. CDR3 nucleotide sequence: TGCGCCAGCAGCCAACCCCGACAGGGAAAGACCCAGTACTTC. It yields the protein CASSQPRQGKTQYF.